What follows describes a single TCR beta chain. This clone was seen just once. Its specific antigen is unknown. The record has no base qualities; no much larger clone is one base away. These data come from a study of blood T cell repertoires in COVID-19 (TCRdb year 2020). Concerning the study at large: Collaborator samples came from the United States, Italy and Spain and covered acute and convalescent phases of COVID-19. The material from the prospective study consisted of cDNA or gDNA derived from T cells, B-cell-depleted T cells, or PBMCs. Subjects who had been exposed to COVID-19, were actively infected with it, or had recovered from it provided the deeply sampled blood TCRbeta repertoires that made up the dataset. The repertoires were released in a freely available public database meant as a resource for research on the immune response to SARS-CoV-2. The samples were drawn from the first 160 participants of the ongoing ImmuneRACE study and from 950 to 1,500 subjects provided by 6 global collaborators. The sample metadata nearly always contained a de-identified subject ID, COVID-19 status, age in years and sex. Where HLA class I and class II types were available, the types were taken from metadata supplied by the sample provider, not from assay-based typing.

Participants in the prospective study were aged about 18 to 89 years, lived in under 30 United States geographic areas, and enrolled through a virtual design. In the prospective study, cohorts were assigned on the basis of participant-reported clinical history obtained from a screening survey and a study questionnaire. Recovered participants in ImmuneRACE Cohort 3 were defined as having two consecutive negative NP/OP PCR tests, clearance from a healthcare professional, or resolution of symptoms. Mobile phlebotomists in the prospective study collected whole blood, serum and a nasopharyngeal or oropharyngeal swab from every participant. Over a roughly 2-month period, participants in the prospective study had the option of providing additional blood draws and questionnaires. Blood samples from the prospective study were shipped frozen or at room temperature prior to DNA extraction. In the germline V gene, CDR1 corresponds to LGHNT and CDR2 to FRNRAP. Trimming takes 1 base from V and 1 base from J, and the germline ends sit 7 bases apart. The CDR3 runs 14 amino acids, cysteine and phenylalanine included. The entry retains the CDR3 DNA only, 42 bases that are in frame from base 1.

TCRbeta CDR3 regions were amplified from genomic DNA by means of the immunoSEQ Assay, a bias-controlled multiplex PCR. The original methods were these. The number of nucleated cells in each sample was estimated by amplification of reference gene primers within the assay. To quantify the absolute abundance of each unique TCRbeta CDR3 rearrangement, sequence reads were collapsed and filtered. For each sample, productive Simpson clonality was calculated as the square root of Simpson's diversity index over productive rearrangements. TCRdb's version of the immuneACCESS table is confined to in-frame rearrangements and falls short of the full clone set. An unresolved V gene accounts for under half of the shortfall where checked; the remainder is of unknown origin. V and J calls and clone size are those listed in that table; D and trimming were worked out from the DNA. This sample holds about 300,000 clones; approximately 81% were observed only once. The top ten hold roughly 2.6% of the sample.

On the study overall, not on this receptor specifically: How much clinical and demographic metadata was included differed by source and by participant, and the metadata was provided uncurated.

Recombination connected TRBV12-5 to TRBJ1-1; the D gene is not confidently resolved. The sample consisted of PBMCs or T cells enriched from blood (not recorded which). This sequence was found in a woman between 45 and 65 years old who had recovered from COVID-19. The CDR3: CASGLGARNTEAFF. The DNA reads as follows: TGTGCTAGTGGTTTGGGGGCCCGGAACACTGAAGCTTTCTTT.